Listed below are T cell receptor beta chains from one sample, sequenced in a study of Tregs in tolerant kidney transplant recipients. Clones were read by immunoSEQ multiplex PCR, and TCRdb kept only the in-frame ones, dropping some. The data hold about 100,000 clones, with roughly 93% observed a single time. The input for sequencing was CD4+ T cells from blood (PBMCs), taken 12 months after the transplant. The receptors shown here come from a human patient who received a combined kidney and bone marrow transplant. Certain T cells may be donor cells from the graft. CDR3s include the opening cysteine and the closing phenylalanine or tryptophan. D genes are given only for firm matches. A clone size is listed for some rows: how often the clone was seen (once, few, many), or a class if it is expanded.

D gene	clone size	V gene	J gene	CDR3 DNA	CDR3 protein
.	once	TRBV28	TRBJ2-6	TGTGCCAGCAGTTTGGACAGAACAACTGGGGCCAACGTCCTGACTTTC	CASSLDRTTGANVLTF
TRBD1	.	TRBV6-6	TRBJ1-2	TGTGCCAGCAGTGTGGGACAGTATGGCTACACCTTC	CASSVGQYGYTF
TRBD1	.	TRBV19	TRBJ1-2	TGTGCCAGTACCCGGACAGGGGAAAACTATGGCTACACCTTC	CASTRTGENYGYTF
.	.	TRBV5-1	TRBJ2-1	TGCGCCAGCAGACCTGACTCCGGGTTGGATGAGCAGTTCTTC	CASRPDSGLDEQFF
.	.	TRBV6-5	TRBJ2-7	TGTGCCAGCAGTTCGGCGGGGACAGAGGAGTACGAGCAGTACTTC	CASSSAGTEEYEQYF
.	.	TRBV6-1	TRBJ2-7	TGTGCCAGCAGTGGCGGCAGGGGTCCCTACGAGCAGTACTTC	CASSGGRGPYEQYF
.	.	TRBV7-3	TRBJ1-2	TGTGCCAGCAGCTTAAACGGGAATACGTACTATGGCTACACCTTC	CASSLNGNTYYGYTF
TRBD1	.	TRBV6-1	TRBJ2-7	TGTGCCAGCAGAGCCGGACAGGGAGGCTCCTACGAGCAGTACTTC	CASRAGQGGSYEQYF
.	.	TRBV29-1	TRBJ2-5	TGCAGCGTTGAAGTGACCCAAGGGGCGCAGACCCAGTACTTC	CSVEVTQGAQTQYF
.	.	TRBV9	TRBJ2-3	TGTGCCAGCAGCGTAGAGGACTACCTCCAAAGGCAGTATTTT	CASSVEDYLQRQYF
.	.	TRBV13	TRBJ2-1	TGTGCCAGCAGCTTCAGAGGACTGGTTATCTACAATGAGCAGTTCTTC	CASSFRGLVIYNEQFF
.	.	TRBV21-1	TRBJ2-2	TGTGCCAGCAGCAAAGGACGGACTAGCGGGGATGGCGGGGAGCTGTTTTTT	CASSKGRTSGDGGELFF
.	.	TRBV2	TRBJ2-7	TGTGCCAGCAGTGTCCAGCGGTCCTACGAGCAGTACTTC	CASSVQRSYEQYF
.	.	TRBV7-8	TRBJ2-6	TGTGCCAGCGGGACTGACACTGGGGCCAACGTCCTGACTTTC	CASGTDTGANVLTF
.	.	TRBV5-1	TRBJ1-1	TGCGCCAGCAGCTTGTACGTGACCTCAGAGCCCGGGGGCACTGAAGCTTTCTTT	CASSLYVTSEPGGTEAFF
.	.	TRBV7-6	TRBJ2-7	TGTGCCAGCAGCTTAGGGGCCGAGCAGTACTTC	CASSLGAEQYF
.	few	TRBV4-2	TRBJ1-2	TGTGCCAGCAGCCAAGCGGCAGACTTAAACCTCTATGGCTACACCTTC	CASSQAADLNLYGYTF
TRBD1	.	TRBV6-5	TRBJ1-5	TGTGCCAGCAGTGACAGGGTACGCAATCAGCCCCAGCATTTT	CASSDRVRNQPQHF
TRBD2	once	TRBV10-3	TRBJ2-1	TGTGCCGCAACAACTAGCGGGAAGAACAATGAGCAGTTCTTC	CAATTSGKNNEQFF
TRBD1	.	TRBV5-4	TRBJ2-3	TGTGCCAGCAGCCTTAGGACAGGGGTCACAGATACGCAGTATTTT	CASSLRTGVTDTQYF
TRBD1	.	TRBV5-1	TRBJ1-4	TGCGCCAGCAGCTTGGGACAGGGGCCCACTAATGAAAAACTGTTTTTT	CASSLGQGPTNEKLFF
.	.	TRBV7-2	TRBJ2-3	TGTGCCAGCAGCTTTCATAGGCAGGGCGGCGGCACAGATACGCAGTATTTT	CASSFHRQGGGTDTQYF
.	.	TRBV10-3	TRBJ1-1	TGTGCCATCAGCCCAGGTGTCACTGAAGCTTTCTTT	CAISPGVTEAFF
.	.	TRBV12-5	TRBJ1-2	TGTGCTAGTGGTTTTGGCCAGGAGGGACGTCGTGGCTACACCTTC	CASGFGQEGRRGYTF
.	.	TRBV30	TRBJ1-2	TGTGCCTGGACCCCTAGGGGTTCCTATGGCTACACCTTC	CAWTPRGSYGYTF
.	few	TRBV19	TRBJ1-2	TGTGCCACCGCTCCGAGGCGCACCTTC	CATAPRRTF
TRBD2	.	TRBV15	TRBJ2-7	TGTGCCACCAGCAGAGACCTTAGCGGGAGCGTCTACGAGCAGTACTTC	CATSRDLSGSVYEQYF
TRBD2	.	TRBV9	TRBJ2-5	TGTGCCAGCAGCGTGATAGCGGGGAACTCCCGCCAAGAGACCCAGTACTTC	CASSVIAGNSRQETQYF
TRBD2	.	TRBV5-4	TRBJ2-7	TGTGCCAGCAGATCCGGGACTAGCCCCTCCTACGAGCAGTACTTC	CASRSGTSPSYEQYF
.	.	TRBV19	TRBJ1-4	TGTGCCAGTAATATACAGGGTGGTGAAAAACTGTTTTTT	CASNIQGGEKLFF
TRBD1	.	TRBV16	TRBJ2-7	TGTGCCAGCAGCCTACCGGGACAGGGTTCCTACGAGCAGTACTTC	CASSLPGQGSYEQYF
TRBD2	.	TRBV9	TRBJ2-3	TGTGCCAGCAGCGTAGACGGGAGGGGCACAGATACGCAGTATTTT	CASSVDGRGTDTQYF
.	once	TRBV11-2	TRBJ1-3	TGTGCCAGCAGCTTAATCCAGATCTCTGGAAACACCATATATTTT	CASSLIQISGNTIYF
.	.	TRBV5-1	TRBJ1-1	TGCGCCAGCAGCTACCGGACAGAGCCCAACACTGAAGCTTTCTTT	CASSYRTEPNTEAFF
.	.	TRBV6-1	TRBJ2-1	TGTGCCAGTACAATCGAAAGAGGGGAGCAGTTCTTC	CASTIERGEQFF
.	.	TRBV19	TRBJ1-2	TGTGCCAGTAGTCTCTATAACTATGGCTACACCTTC	CASSLYNYGYTF
TRBD2	once	TRBV6-5	TRBJ2-3	TGTGCCAGCCTTAGCGGGGGGGGCAGAGGTACGCAGTATTTT	CASLSGGGRGTQYF
.	few	TRBV7-7	TRBJ2-1	TGTGCCAGCAGCTTAGGGAGTGAAGGTGAGCAGTTCTTC	CASSLGSEGEQFF
.	.	TRBV7-8	TRBJ2-4	TGTGCCAGCAGCTTAGCGAACGAGCCAAACATTCAGTACTTC	CASSLANEPNIQYF
.	.	TRBV7-8	TRBJ2-1	TGTGCCAGCAGCTTACGGGGAGGATCCTACAATGAGCAGTTCTTC	CASSLRGGSYNEQFF
.	.	TRBV5-1	TRBJ2-5	TGCGCCAGCAGCTTGTCAGGGGGGGAGACCCAGTACTTC	CASSLSGGETQYF
TRBD1	.	TRBV2	TRBJ1-6	TGTGCCAGCGTCACAGGGGGCCAAAATTCCCCCCTCCACTTT	CASVTGGQNSPLHF
TRBD2	.	TRBV5-1	TRBJ2-3	TGCGCCAGCAGCCCCCGGGAGGGCGCAGATACGCAGTATTTT	CASSPREGADTQYF
.	.	TRBV6-5	TRBJ1-5	TGTGCCAGCAGGGGCGCCGATCAGCCCCAGCATTTT	CASRGADQPQHF
TRBD1	.	TRBV19	TRBJ2-1	TGTGCCAGTACCCTGGACAGGGGTCCCTACAATGAGCAGTTCTTC	CASTLDRGPYNEQFF
TRBD1	.	TRBV18	TRBJ1-1	TGTGCCAGCTCACCAGTTTGGACAGGGGGCATTGAGGACACTGAAGCTTTCTTT	CASSPVWTGGIEDTEAFF
TRBD1	.	TRBV5-8	TRBJ1-5	TGTGCCAGCAGCTTGGGGCGGACAGGGAATCAGCCCCAGCATTTT	CASSLGRTGNQPQHF
TRBD1	.	TRBV6-5	TRBJ1-2	TGTGCCAGCAGTCGACAGGGTAGGCGCGGCTACACCTTC	CASSRQGRRGYTF
.	once	TRBV19	TRBJ1-2	TGTGCCAGTAGTATCCCCAACGGGATCCTAGATGGTTACACCTTC	CASSIPNGILDGYTF
TRBD2	.	TRBV28	TRBJ2-1	TGTGCCAGCAGTTCAGGTCCCAGCGGGGGTTACAATGAGCAGTTCTTC	CASSSGPSGGYNEQFF
TRBD2	.	TRBV4-3	TRBJ2-3	TGCGCCAGCAGCCGAGGGACTAGCGGGGGGGCATGGGATACGCAGTATTTT	CASSRGTSGGAWDTQYF
TRBD2	.	TRBV6-6	TRBJ2-5	TGTGCCAGCAGTTCCTTAAGCGGGGGAAAGACCCAGTACTTC	CASSSLSGGKTQYF
.	once	TRBV7-2	TRBJ1-2	TGTGCCAGCAGCTTAGGGCAGGGCGGCTATGGCTACACCTTC	CASSLGQGGYGYTF
.	.	TRBV7-9	TRBJ2-3	TGTGCCAGCAGCCCGACTTTACAGGGTCTCGGCGCAGATACGCAGTATTTT	CASSPTLQGLGADTQYF
.	.	TRBV10-3	TRBJ2-7	TGTGCCATCAGTGAGTCATGGGCAGGGGATCGCGAGCAGTACTTC	CAISESWAGDREQYF
TRBD1	.	TRBV7-9	TRBJ1-2	TGTGCCAGCAGCTCCGGACAGGGTGCCGGCGGCTACACCTTC	CASSSGQGAGGYTF
TRBD2	.	TRBV7-2	TRBJ2-1	TGTGCCAGCAGCTTAGAGCTGGCTAGCGGGGCCTACAATGAGCAGTTCTTC	CASSLELASGAYNEQFF